Sequencing of this TCR beta chain was carried out in a study of technical replicates of blood from a handful of donors. Clones were read by immunoSEQ multiplex PCR, and TCRdb kept only the in-frame ones, dropping some. The sample yields just over 80,000 clones, roughly 94% seen once. The CDR3 runs to 15 residues. Germline V lookup: CDR1 LNHDA, CDR2 SQIVND (reference sequence). Trimming cost V 0 bases and J 0 bases, with 9 bases left between them. The rearrangement joins TRBV19 to TRBJ2-7; D possibly corresponds to TRBD1 (5 bases). The sequenced material came from T cells isolated from PBMCs. The clonotype originates from a human donor in good health. CDR3 DNA: TGTGCCAGTAGTATAGATTGGGGCAGCTCCTACGAGCAGTACTTC. Translation gives CASSIDWGSSYEQYF.